The table lists the clone carrying this T cell receptor (beta chain) with many counts. TCRdb passed the RT-PCR reads through MiXCR, listing each CDR3 protein once. The table has about 680,000 distinct CDR3 sequences, 14% seen once. Looked up from germline, CDR1 is DFQATT and CDR2 is SNEGSKA (reference sequence). CDR3 length: 16 amino acids. Trimming pared 0 bases from V and 1 base from J, leaving 13 bases between. The specimen sequenced was memory CD4+ T cells from blood. The chain links TRBV20-1 to TRBJ1-5; TRBD1 might be the D (5 bases). The sequence was collected from a female donor in good health, serving as a healthy control. The CDR3 sequence is CSARDGRQLSNQPQHF. DNA of the CDR3: TGCAGTGCTAGAGATGGAAGACAGCTAAGCAATCAGCCCCAGCATTTT.